This T cell receptor beta chain came from a study of OX40 agonist ivuxolimab in advanced cancers. Losses at the gene ends were 0 bases for V and 7 bases for J; bases not matched to a gene: 7. This CDR3 comprises 15 residues. Looked up from germline, CDR1 is SGDLS and CDR2 is YYNGEE. Assay: immunoSEQ multiplex PCR; the TCRdb copy retains only in-frame clones and omits some. Of 85,000 to 120,000 clones listed, 75% to 95% were seen once; the top ten hold approximately 0.5%. The receptor comes from an adult with an advanced solid tumor such as melanoma, head and neck, liver or kidney cancer. The chain is built from TRBV9 and TRBJ1-3; the match to TRBD1 covers 7 bases. The material sequenced was CD4+ or CD8+ T cells sorted from blood, taken in a trial of the OX40 agonist ivuxolimab. CDR3 amino acids: CASSVATGEANTIYF. The CDR3 DNA is TGTGCCAGCAGCGTAGCTACAGGGGAGGCGAACACCATATATTTT.